Listed here are 26 T cell receptor beta chains from one sample, sequenced in a study of shared clonotypes between healthy human individuals. CD45RO-negative, CCR7-positively selected cells formed the naive CD8 fraction, excluding terminally differentiated effector memory CD45RA+ cells. Libraries were prepared by immunoSEQ multiplex PCR; TCRdb keeps only in-frame clonotypes and omits some of them. The sample contains under 2,000,000 clones, roughly 95% of which appear only once. Sequenced sample: naive CD8+ T cells sorted from blood. Every receptor here comes from a man between 18 and 29 years old in good health.

J is TRBJ2-1 and V is TRBV9; TRBD2 is a possible D gene (6 bases). V was cut by 2 bases and J by 5 bases, with 20 bases left in between. CDR3 size: 17 residues. In germline, CDR1 is SGDLS, CDR2 YYNGEE. The CDR3 DNA reads TGTGCCAGCAGCGTGCACCTGGGACTTGGTTACGACAATGAGCAGTTCTTC. Its translation is CASSVHLGLGYDNEQFF.

As DNA, the CDR3 is TGTGCCAGCAGTTTATGGGCGGGCAATGAGCAGTTCTTC. It yields the protein CASSLWAGNEQFF. The genes are TRBV27 and TRBJ2-1; possibly TRBD2 for D (5 bases). The CDR3 runs 13 residues. Trimming removed 1 base at V and 6 bases at J, with 7 bases between. Germline V gene data show CDR1 as MNHEY and CDR2 as SMNVEV (reference sequence).

This chain connects TRBV10-3 to TRBJ2-1; D may be TRBD2 (6 bases). The germline V gene has CDR1 ENHRY and CDR2 SYGVKD. The V end was cut by 0 bases, the J end by 9 bases, with 15 bases between. CDR3 length equals 15 residues. The CDR3 DNA sequence: TGTGCCATCAGTGAGTCGAGTCTAGCGAGCGGTGAGCAGTTCTTC. This codes for CAISESSLASGEQFF.

Notes on this clone: Different DNA sequences within this sample yield the same CDR3. The chain is built from TRBV5-6 and TRBJ2-7; no clear D. Germline V lookup: CDR1 SGHDT, CDR2 YYEEEE. V lost 0 bases, J lost 1 base, and 5 bases lay in between. This CDR3 has 13 residues. This chain's CDR3 is CASSLGESYEQYF. Written as DNA, the CDR3 is TGTGCCAGCAGCTTGGGAGAGTCCTACGAGCAGTACTTC.

This chain connects TRBV7-9 to TRBJ2-7; D is uncertain. CDR3 size: 16 residues. The V end lost 4 bases, the J end lost 0 bases, and 16 bases lay between the germline ends. Germline assignment: CDR1 SEHNR and CDR2 FQNEAQ (reference sequence). The DNA for the CDR3 is TGTGCCAGCAGCTCAATTGATACGATAAGCTCCTACGAGCAGTACTTC. It is translated as CASSSIDTISSYEQYF.

The chain employs TRBV7-9 and TRBJ2-7, with 9 positions matching TRBD1. The CDR3 runs 16 residues. The trim removed 4 bases at V and 4 bases at J, leaving 11 bases unmatched. The germline gives CDR1 SEHNR, CDR2 FQNEAQ (reference sequence). This chain's CDR3 is CASSSDRGKRVYEQYF. CDR3 nucleotide sequence: TGTGCCAGCAGCTCAGACAGGGGGAAGCGCGTGTACGAGCAGTACTTC.

This chain links TRBV27 with TRBJ2-1; D possibly uses TRBD1 or TRBD2 (5 bases each). The CDR3 is made up of 15 amino acids. Trimming removed 0 bases from V and 3 bases from J, with 9 bases in between. The germline V gene encodes CDR1 MNHEY and CDR2 SMNVEV (reference sequence). The CDR3: CASSLSGVNYNEQFF. CDR3 sequence (DNA): TGTGCCAGCAGTTTATCGGGGGTTAACTACAATGAGCAGTTCTTC.

This chain joins TRBV4-2 and TRBJ1-2; D is perhaps TRBD1 (5 bases). Germline V gene data show CDR1 as LGHNA and CDR2 as YNFKEQ. The germline V and J ends were trimmed by 1 base and 5 bases, with 8 bases remaining between them. The CDR3 contains 13 residues. CDR3 residues: CASSQVTGYGYTF. The CDR3 DNA is TGTGCCAGCAGCCAAGTCACAGGATATGGCTACACCTTC.

The chain links TRBV5-6 to TRBJ2-1, with D possibly TRBD1 on 5 matching bases. V was clipped by 0 bases and J by 13 bases, with 14 bases between them. CDR3 size: 13 residues. Germline CDR1 SGHDT, CDR2 YYEEEE. CDR3 sequence: CASSLAGSSRQFF. DNA for the CDR3: TGTGCCAGCAGCTTGGCAGGGTCAAGCAGACAGTTCTTC.

This clone was seen once. The chain employs TRBV7-9 and TRBJ2-1; TRBD2 might be the D (5 bases). Germline CDR1 and CDR2: SEHNR and FQNEAQ (reference sequence). Trimming shortened V by 3 bases and J by 9 bases, and 9 bases separated the two germline ends. CDR3 length equals 12 residues. The CDR3 DNA reads as TGTGCCAGCAGCTTTAGCGCTGCTGAGCAGTTCTTC. It encodes CASSFSAAEQFF.

Note on this clone: Other DNA sequences in this specimen translate into the identical CDR3. The gene calls are TRBV7-6 and TRBJ2-7; tentative D call: TRBD1 (6 bases). The CDR3 is made up of 13 amino acids. With 5 bases removed from V and 2 bases from J, the gap between germline ends came to 10 bases. Looked up from germline, CDR1 is SGHVS and CDR2 is FNYEAQ. Here the CDR3 DNA reads TGTGCCAGCAGCCACCGGGACACCTACGAGCAGTACTTC. This gives the protein CASSHRDTYEQYF.

This clone was picked up a small number of times. V is TRBV5-5 and J is TRBJ2-7, with TRBD2 identical over 7 bases. CDR3 length equals 14 residues. In germline, CDR1 is SGHKS, CDR2 YYEKEE (reference sequence). With V trimmed by 2 bases and J by 3 bases, 5 bases remained unmatched. DNA for the CDR3: TGTGCCAGCAGCTTTGGGGCTAGCGGCTACGAGCAGTACTTC. This translates into CASSFGASGYEQYF.

V and J are TRBV27 and TRBJ2-1; 10 nucleotides match TRBD2. V shed 1 base and J 4 bases; nucleotides not matched to a gene: 7. Germline CDR1 MNHEY, CDR2 SMNVEV (reference sequence). CDR3 size: 17 residues. The DNA for the CDR3 is TGTGCCAGCAGTTTATTTGCCGGACTAGCGGCATACAATGAGCAGTTCTTC. Translating gives CASSLFAGLAAYNEQFF.

V usage is TRBV2 and J usage is TRBJ2-3, with 12 bases aligning to TRBD2. The CDR3 totals 18 residues. The ends lost 3 bases at V and 2 bases at J; junction bases unmatched: 9. Germline lookup yields CDR1 SNHLY and CDR2 FYNNEI. The CDR3 spells CASSDAASGRGYTDTQYF. CDR3 in DNA: TGTGCCAGCAGTGATGCGGCTAGCGGGAGGGGGTACACAGATACGCAGTATTTT.

Note on this clone: This CDR3 is also generated by other DNA sequences in the sample. The CDR3: CASSLETGSSYEQYF. The CDR3 bases are TGCGCCAGCAGCTTGGAGACAGGGAGCTCCTACGAGCAGTACTTC. This chain joins TRBV5-1 and TRBJ2-7; 7 bases agree with TRBD1. The CDR3 is made up of 15 amino acids. V trimming: 0 bases; J trimming: 0 bases; junction bases outside the gene matches: 3. Germline loops: CDR1 SGHRS, CDR2 YFSETQ.

The chain combines TRBV10-2 with TRBJ2-7, with 13 bases aligning to TRBD2. The CDR3 is 16 residues long. Unmatched junction bases numbered 11, after V lost 6 bases and J lost 6 bases. CDR1 is WSHSY, CDR2 SAAADI, per germline. CDR3 region: CASSFGLAGAGGEQYF. DNA of the CDR3: TGCGCCAGCAGCTTTGGACTAGCGGGGGCCGGGGGCGAGCAGTACTTC.

The chain has TRBV5-4 and TRBJ2-7; possibly TRBD1 or TRBD2 for D (5 bases each). The CDR3 totals 15 residues. Germline-derived CDR1 and CDR2 are SGHNT and YYREEE (reference sequence). The V end lost 6 bases, the J end lost 1 base, and 17 bases lay between the germline ends. CDR3 nucleotide sequence: TGTGCCAGCACTACTGGGGGTACGCCTTCCTACGAGCAGTACTTC. Translation gives CASTTGGTPSYEQYF.

The CDR3, as DNA: TGCGCCAGCAGCTCCAAGAACAGTCAGGGGGCCACCTACGAGCAGTACTTC. Its protein is CASSSKNSQGATYEQYF. The chain has TRBV4-1 and TRBJ2-7, with 8 positions matching TRBD1. This CDR3 spans 17 amino acids. V lost 5 bases and J lost 2; bases outside the gene matches: 14. Germline V CDR1 and CDR2: MGHRA, YSYEKL.

This rearrangement joins TRBV7-3 to TRBJ2-3; the D is unclear. The V and J ends lost 3 bases and 6 bases respectively, with 13 bases between them. The length of the CDR3 is 14 residues. Germline values: CDR1 SGHTA, CDR2 FQGTGA. Here the CDR3 reads CASSFLGPDDTQYF. CDR3 coding DNA: TGTGCCAGCAGCTTTTTGGGCCCTGACGATACGCAGTATTTT.

This clone was seen a few times. The sample has other DNA sequences that encode this CDR3 too. The gene calls are TRBV6-5 and TRBJ2-2; D is perhaps TRBD1 or TRBD2 (5 bases each). The V and J ends lost 0 bases and 5 bases respectively, with 7 bases between them. The germline CDR1 and CDR2 sequences are MNHEY and SVGAGI. The CDR3 is 14 residues long. The CDR3: CASSYSGETGELFF. The DNA for the CDR3 is TGTGCCAGCAGTTACTCAGGGGAGACCGGGGAGCTGTTTTTT.

This chain joins TRBV7-2 and TRBJ2-1; tentative D call: TRBD2 (7 bases). Germline assignment: CDR1 SGHTA and CDR2 FQGNSA. V dropped 4 bases and J dropped 4 bases, with 17 bases sitting between them. The CDR3 runs 16 residues. The CDR3 reads CASSSLGGREYNEQFF. CDR3 in DNA: TGTGCCAGCAGCTCCTTAGGGGGGCGGGAGTACAATGAGCAGTTCTTC.

The CDR3 DNA reads TGTGCCAGCAGCCCCGGGACAGGGCAGGCCTACGAGCAGTACTTC. Amino acid sequence: CASSPGTGQAYEQYF. The chain has TRBV7-6 and TRBJ2-7; TRBD1 matches at 9 bases. After removal of 5 bases from V and 2 bases from J, the junction contained 7 bases not matched to a gene. Germline CDR1 reads SGHVS; CDR2 reads FNYEAQ. This CDR3 contains 15 residues.

The chain joins TRBV7-9 to TRBJ2-3, with 7 bases identical to TRBD1. V dropped 5 bases and J dropped 2; count of bases not matched to a gene: 10. Per the germline V gene, CDR1 is SEHNR and CDR2 is FQNEAQ (reference sequence). The length of the CDR3 is 16 residues. For the CDR3, the DNA is TGTGCCAGCAGCGCAGACGACAGGGCAAACACAGATACGCAGTATTTT. It translates to CASSADDRANTDTQYF.

The chain employs TRBV9 and TRBJ2-5, with 11 bases that match TRBD2. V trimming: 3 bases; J trimming: 5 bases; junction bases outside the gene matches: 6. CDR3 size: 15 residues. Germline CDR1 SGDLS, CDR2 YYNGEE. CDR3 DNA sequence: TGTGCCAGCAGCGATACTAGCGGGAGTTTGGAGACCCAGTACTTC. It is translated as CASSDTSGSLETQYF.

This clone has a single count. V gene TRBV11-1 combines with J gene TRBJ1-2, with unresolved D. V was clipped by 7 bases and J by 0 bases, with 12 bases between them. The CDR3 consists of 14 residues. From germline, CDR1 is SGHAT and CDR2 FQDESV (reference sequence). CDR3 region: CASTEGRTNYGYTF. The CDR3 DNA follows: TGTGCCAGCACCGAGGGTAGGACTAACTATGGCTACACCTTC.

V is TRBV28 and J is TRBJ2-1; TRBD1 matches at 7 bases. The V segment lost 8 bases and the J segment 2 bases; nucleotides outside the gene matches: 0. The germline CDR1 and CDR2 sequences are MDHEN and SYDVKM. The CDR3 runs to 12 residues. For the CDR3, the DNA is TGTGCCAGCGGGACAGCCTACAATGAGCAGTTCTTC. Protein: CASGTAYNEQFF.